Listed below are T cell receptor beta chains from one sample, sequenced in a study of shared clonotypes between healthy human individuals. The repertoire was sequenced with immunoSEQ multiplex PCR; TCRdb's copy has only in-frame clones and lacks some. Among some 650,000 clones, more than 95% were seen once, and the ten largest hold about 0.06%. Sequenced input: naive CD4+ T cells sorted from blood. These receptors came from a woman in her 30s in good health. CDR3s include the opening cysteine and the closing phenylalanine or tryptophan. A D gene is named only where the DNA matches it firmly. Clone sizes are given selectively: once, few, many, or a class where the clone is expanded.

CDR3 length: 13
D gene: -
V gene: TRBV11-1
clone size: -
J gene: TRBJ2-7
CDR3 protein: CASSSFSSYEQYF
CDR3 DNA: TGTGCCAGCAGCTCTTTTAGCTCCTACGAGCAGTACTTC

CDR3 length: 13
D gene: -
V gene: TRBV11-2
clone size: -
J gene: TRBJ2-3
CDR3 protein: CASRAASTDTQYF
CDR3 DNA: TGTGCCAGCAGGGCGGCAAGCACAGATACGCAGTATTTT

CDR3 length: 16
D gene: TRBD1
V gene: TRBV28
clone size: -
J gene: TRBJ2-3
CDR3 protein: CASSSPGQGSTDTQYF
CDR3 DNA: TGTGCCAGCAGTTCCCCGGGACAGGGGTCCACAGATACGCAGTATTTT

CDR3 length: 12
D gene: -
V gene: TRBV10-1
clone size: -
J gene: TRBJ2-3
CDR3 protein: CASSASSDTQYF
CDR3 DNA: TGCGCCAGCAGTGCGTCTTCAGATACGCAGTATTTT

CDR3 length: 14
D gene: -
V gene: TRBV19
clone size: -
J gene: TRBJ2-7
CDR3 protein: CASSQLTATYEQYF
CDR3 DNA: TGTGCCAGTAGCCAACTGACAGCTACCTACGAGCAGTACTTC

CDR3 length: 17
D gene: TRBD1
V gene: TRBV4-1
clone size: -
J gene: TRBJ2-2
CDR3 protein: CASSQDLGQGHNGELFF
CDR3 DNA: TGCGCCAGCAGCCAAGATTTGGGACAGGGTCATAACGGGGAGCTGTTTTTT

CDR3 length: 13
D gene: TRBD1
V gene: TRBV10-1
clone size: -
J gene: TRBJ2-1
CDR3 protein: CASSRTGGGEQFF
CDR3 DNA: TGCGCCAGCAGTCGGACAGGGGGCGGTGAGCAGTTCTTC

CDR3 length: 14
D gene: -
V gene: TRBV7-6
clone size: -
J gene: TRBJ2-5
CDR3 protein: CASIHYGVQETQYF
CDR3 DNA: TGTGCCAGCATCCATTACGGGGTCCAAGAGACCCAGTACTTC

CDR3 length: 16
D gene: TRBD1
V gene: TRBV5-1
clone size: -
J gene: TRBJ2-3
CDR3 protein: CASSLGESGGATTQYF
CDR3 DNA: TGCGCCAGCAGCTTGGGCGAGTCAGGGGGCGCGACTACGCAGTATTTT

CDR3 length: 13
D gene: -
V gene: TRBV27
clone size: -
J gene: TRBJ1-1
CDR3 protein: CASSLLGNTEAFF
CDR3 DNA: TGTGCCAGCAGTTTATTGGGGAACACTGAAGCTTTCTTT

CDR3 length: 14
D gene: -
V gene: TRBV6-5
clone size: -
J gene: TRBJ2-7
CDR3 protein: CASSFDSSSYEQYF
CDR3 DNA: TGTGCCAGCAGCTTTGACAGTTCCTCCTACGAGCAGTACTTC

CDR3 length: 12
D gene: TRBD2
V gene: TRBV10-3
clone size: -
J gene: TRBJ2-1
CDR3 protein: CAMGTSYNEQFF
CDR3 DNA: TGTGCCATGGGGACTAGTTACAATGAGCAGTTCTTC

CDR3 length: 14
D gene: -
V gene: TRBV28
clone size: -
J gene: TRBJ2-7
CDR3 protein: CASGSPNTGYEQYF
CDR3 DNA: TGTGCCAGCGGATCACCTAATACTGGCTACGAGCAGTACTTC

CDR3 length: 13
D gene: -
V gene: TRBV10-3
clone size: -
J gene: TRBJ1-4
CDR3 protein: CATTGSTNEKLFF
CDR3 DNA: TGTGCCACAACAGGCTCAACTAATGAAAAACTGTTTTTT

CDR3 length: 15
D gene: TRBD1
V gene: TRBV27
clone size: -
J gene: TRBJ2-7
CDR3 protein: CASSPGQGGSYEQYF
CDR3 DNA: TGTGCCAGCAGTCCCGGACAGGGGGGGTCCTACGAGCAGTACTTC

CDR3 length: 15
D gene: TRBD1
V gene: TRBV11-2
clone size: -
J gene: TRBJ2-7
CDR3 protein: CASSLMGQGPYEQYF
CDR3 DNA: TGTGCCAGCAGCTTAATGGGACAGGGGCCCTACGAGCAGTACTTC

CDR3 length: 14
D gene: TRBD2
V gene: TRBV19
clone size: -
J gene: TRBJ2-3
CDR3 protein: CASSISGSADTQYF
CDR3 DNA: TGTGCCAGTAGTATTAGCGGGAGCGCAGATACGCAGTATTTT

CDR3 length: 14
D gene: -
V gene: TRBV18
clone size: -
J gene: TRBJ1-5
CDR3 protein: CASSPTGAGEPQHF
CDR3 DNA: TGTGCCAGCTCACCAACGGGGGCCGGTGAGCCCCAGCATTTT

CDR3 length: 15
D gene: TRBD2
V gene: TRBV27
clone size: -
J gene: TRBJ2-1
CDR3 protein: CASSPTSGIGYEQFF
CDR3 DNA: TGTGCCAGCAGTCCAACTAGCGGGATCGGCTATGAGCAGTTCTTC

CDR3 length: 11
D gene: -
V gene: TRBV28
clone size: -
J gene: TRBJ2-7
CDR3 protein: CASGGTGEQYF
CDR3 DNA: TGTGCCAGCGGCGGTACGGGCGAGCAGTACTTC

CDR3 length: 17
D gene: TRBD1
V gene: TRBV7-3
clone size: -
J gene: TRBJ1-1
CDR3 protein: CASSLGPDRGARTEAFF
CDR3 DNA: TGTGCCAGCAGCTTAGGCCCGGACAGGGGGGCCCGAACAGAAGCTTTCTTT

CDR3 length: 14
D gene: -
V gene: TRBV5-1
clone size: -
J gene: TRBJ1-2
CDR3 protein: CASSLDAPGYGYTF
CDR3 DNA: TGCGCCAGCAGCTTGGATGCCCCAGGGTATGGCTACACCTTC

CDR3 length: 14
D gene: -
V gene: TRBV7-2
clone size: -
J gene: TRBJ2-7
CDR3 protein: CASSLGGDAYEQYF
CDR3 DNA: TGTGCCAGCAGCTTAGGGGGAGACGCGTACGAGCAGTACTTC

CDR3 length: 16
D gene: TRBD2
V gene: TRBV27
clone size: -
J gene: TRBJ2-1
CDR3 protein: CASSTSGTSGYNEQFF
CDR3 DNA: TGTGCCAGCAGTACATCCGGGACTAGCGGCTACAATGAGCAGTTCTTC

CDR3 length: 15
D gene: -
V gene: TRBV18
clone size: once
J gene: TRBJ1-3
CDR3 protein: CASSPSGDSGNTIYF
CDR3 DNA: TGTGCCAGCTCACCGTCGGGTGACTCTGGAAACACCATATATTTT

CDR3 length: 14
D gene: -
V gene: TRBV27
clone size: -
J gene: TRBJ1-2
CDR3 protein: CASHGQPPGRGYTF
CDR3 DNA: TGTGCCAGCCACGGGCAGCCGCCGGGAAGGGGCTACACCTTC

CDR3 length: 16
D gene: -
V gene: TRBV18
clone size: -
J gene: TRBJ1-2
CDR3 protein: CASSPDIDGSPYGYTF
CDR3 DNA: TGTGCCAGCTCTCCGGACATCGATGGGTCCCCCTATGGCTACACCTTC

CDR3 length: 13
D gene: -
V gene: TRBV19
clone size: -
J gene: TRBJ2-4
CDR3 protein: CAISDMDKNIQYF
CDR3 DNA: TGTGCCATCTCGGACATGGACAAAAACATTCAGTACTTC

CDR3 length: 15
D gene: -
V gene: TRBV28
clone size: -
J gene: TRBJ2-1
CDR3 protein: CASRSPGPSGNEQFF
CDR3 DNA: TGTGCCAGCAGAAGCCCCGGGCCCTCCGGAAATGAGCAGTTCTTC

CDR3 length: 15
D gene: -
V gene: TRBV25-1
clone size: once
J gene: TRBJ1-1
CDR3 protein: CASSEGTFYNTEAFF
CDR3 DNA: TGTGCCAGCAGTGAAGGGACGTTTTATAACACTGAAGCTTTCTTT

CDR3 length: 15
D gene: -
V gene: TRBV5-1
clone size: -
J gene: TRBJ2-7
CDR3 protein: CASSLGDSLTYEQYF
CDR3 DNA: TGCGCCAGCAGCTTAGGAGACAGCCTAACCTACGAGCAGTACTTC

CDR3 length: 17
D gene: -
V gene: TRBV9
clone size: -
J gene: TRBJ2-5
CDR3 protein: CASSPPEGQSQEWTQYF
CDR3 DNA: TGTGCCAGCAGCCCGCCGGAGGGGCAGTCTCAGGAATGGACCCAGTACTTC

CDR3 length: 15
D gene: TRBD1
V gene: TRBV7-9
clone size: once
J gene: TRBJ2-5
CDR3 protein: CASSRPGQGQETQYF
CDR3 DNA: TGTGCCAGCAGCCGCCCGGGACAGGGCCAAGAGACCCAGTACTTC

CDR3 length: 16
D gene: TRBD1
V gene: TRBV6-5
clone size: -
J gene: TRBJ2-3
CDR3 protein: CASSYSGTDHTDTQYF
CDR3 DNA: TGTGCCAGCAGTTACTCGGGGACAGACCACACAGATACGCAGTATTTT

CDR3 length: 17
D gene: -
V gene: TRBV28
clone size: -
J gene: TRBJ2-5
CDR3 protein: CASNLRAGGGGLGTQYF
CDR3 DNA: TGTGCCAGCAACCTTCGGGCTGGCGGCGGAGGCCTCGGGACCCAGTACTTC

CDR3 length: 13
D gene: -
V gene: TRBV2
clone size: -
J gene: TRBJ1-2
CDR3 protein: CASRVGTLYGYTF
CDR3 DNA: TGTGCCAGCAGAGTCGGGACCCTCTATGGCTACACCTTC

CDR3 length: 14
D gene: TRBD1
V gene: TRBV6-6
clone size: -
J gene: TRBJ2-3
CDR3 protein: CASHSQGIPDTQYF
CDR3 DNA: TGTGCCAGCCATTCACAGGGGATTCCAGATACGCAGTATTTT

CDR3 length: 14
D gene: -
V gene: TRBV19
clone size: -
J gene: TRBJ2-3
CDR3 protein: CASSIPGRTDTQYF
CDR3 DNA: TGTGCCAGTAGTATCCCGGGCCGCACAGATACGCAGTATTTT

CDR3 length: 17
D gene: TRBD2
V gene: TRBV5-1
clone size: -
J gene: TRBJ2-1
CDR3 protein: CASSLPSDSGRIDEQFF
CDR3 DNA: TGCGCCAGCAGCTTGCCCAGTGATAGCGGGAGAATCGATGAGCAGTTCTTC

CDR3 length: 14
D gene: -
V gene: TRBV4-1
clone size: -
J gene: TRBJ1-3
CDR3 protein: CASKVGTVGNTIYF
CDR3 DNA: TGCGCCAGCAAGGTCGGGACGGTGGGAAACACCATATATTTT

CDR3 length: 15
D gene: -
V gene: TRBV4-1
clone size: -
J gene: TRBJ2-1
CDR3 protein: CASSQGSSSYNEQFF
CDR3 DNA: TGCGCCAGCAGCCAAGGCTCCAGCTCCTACAATGAGCAGTTCTTC

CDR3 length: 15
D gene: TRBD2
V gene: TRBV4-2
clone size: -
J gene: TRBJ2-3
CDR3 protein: CASSQGSGSADTQYF
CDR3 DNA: TGTGCCAGCAGCCAGGGCAGCGGGAGTGCAGATACGCAGTATTTT

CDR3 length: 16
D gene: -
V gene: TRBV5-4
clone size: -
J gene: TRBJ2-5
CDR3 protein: CASSSDWGTLQETQYF
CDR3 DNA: TGTGCCAGCAGCTCTGACTGGGGGACACTCCAAGAGACCCAGTACTTC

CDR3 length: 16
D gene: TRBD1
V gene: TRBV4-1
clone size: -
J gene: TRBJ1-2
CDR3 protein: CASSHKLGQGDYGYTF
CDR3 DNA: TGCGCCAGCAGCCACAAACTAGGACAGGGTGACTATGGCTACACCTTC

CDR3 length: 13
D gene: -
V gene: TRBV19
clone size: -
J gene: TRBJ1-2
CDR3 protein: CASSWGRDYGYTF
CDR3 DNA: TGTGCCAGTAGTTGGGGTCGGGACTATGGCTACACCTTC

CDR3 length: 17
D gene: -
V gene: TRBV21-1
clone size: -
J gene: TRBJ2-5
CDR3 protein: CASSKEGSTNFQETQYF
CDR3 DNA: TGTGCCAGCAGCAAAGAGGGCAGCACCAACTTTCAAGAGACCCAGTACTTC

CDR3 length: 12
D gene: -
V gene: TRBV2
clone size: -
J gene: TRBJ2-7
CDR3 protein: CASALPAYEQYF
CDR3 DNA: TGTGCCAGCGCATTGCCAGCCTACGAGCAGTACTTC

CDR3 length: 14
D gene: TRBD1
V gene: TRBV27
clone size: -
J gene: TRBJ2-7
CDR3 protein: CASSSDRGRYEQYF
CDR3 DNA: TGTGCCAGCAGTTCAGACAGGGGGCGATACGAGCAGTACTTC

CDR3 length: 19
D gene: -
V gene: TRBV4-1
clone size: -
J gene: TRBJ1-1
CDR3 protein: CASSQDPPVWAGVNTEAFF
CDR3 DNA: TGCGCCAGCAGCCAAGATCCCCCGGTCTGGGCAGGGGTGAACACTGAAGCTTTCTTT

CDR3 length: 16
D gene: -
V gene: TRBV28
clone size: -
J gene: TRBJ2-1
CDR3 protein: CASSSALGGRYNEQFF
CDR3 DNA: TGTGCCAGCAGTTCCGCCCTCGGGGGTCGGTACAATGAGCAGTTCTTC

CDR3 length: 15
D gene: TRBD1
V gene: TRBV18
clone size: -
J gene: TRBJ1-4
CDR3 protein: CASSPPGQGSEKLFF
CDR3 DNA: TGTGCCAGCTCACCCCCGGGACAGGGGAGTGAAAAACTGTTTTTT

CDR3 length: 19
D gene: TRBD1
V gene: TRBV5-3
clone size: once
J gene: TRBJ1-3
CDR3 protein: CARSPTDRGSKHSGNTIYF
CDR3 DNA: TGTGCCAGAAGCCCGACGGACAGGGGCTCTAAGCACTCTGGAAACACCATATATTTT

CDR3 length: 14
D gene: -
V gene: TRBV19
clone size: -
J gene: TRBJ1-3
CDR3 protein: CASSITISGNTIYF
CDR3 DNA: TGTGCCAGTAGTATAACGATCTCTGGAAACACCATATATTTT

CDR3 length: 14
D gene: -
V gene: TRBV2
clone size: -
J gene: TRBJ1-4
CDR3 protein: CASSDWQSNEKLFF
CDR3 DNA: TGTGCCAGCAGTGATTGGCAAAGTAATGAAAAACTGTTTTTT

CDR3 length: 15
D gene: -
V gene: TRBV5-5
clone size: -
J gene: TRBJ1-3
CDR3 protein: CASTQTSTSGNTIYF
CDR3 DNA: TGTGCCAGCACCCAAACATCGACCTCTGGAAACACCATATATTTT

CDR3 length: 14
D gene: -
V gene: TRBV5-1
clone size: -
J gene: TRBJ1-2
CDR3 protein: CASSPDTSYDGYTF
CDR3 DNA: TGCGCCAGCAGCCCGGACACCTCCTATGATGGCTACACCTTC

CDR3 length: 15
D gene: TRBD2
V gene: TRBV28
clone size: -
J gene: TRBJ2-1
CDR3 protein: CASSLFTSGDNEQFF
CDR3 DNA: TGTGCCAGCAGTTTATTTACTAGCGGAGACAATGAGCAGTTCTTC

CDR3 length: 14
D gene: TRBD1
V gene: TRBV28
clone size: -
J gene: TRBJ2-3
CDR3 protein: CASGTGQGVLSQYF
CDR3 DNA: TGTGCCAGCGGGACGGGACAGGGAGTTTTGTCGCAGTATTTT